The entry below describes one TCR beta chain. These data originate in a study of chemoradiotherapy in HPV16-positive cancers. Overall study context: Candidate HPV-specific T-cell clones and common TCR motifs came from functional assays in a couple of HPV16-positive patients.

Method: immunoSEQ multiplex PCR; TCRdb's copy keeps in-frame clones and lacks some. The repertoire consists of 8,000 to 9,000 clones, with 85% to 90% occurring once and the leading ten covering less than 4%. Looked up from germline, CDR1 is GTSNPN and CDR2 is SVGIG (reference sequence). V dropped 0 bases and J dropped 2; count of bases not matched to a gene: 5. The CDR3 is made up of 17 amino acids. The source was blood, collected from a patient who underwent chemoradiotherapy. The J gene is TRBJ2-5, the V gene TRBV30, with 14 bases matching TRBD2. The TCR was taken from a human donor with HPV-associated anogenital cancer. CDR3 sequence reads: CAWSVATSGGGQETQYF. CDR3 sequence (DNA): TGTGCCTGGAGTGTCGCGACTAGCGGGGGGGGACAAGAGACCCAGTACTTC.